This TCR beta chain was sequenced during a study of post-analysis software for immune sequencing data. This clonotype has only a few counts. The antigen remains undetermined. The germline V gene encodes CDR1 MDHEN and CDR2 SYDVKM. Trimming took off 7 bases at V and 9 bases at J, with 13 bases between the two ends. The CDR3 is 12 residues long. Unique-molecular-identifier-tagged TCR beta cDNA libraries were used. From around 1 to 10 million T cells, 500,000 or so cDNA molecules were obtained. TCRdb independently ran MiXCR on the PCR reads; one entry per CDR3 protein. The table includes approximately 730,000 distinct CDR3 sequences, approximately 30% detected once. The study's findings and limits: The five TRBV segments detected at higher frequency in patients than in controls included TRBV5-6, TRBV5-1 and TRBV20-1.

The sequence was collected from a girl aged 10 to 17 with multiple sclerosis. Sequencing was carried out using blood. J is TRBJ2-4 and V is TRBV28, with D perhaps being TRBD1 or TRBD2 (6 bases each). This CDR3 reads CASMRGAGIQYF. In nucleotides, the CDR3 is TGTGCCAGCATGAGGGGGGCAGGCATTCAGTACTTC.